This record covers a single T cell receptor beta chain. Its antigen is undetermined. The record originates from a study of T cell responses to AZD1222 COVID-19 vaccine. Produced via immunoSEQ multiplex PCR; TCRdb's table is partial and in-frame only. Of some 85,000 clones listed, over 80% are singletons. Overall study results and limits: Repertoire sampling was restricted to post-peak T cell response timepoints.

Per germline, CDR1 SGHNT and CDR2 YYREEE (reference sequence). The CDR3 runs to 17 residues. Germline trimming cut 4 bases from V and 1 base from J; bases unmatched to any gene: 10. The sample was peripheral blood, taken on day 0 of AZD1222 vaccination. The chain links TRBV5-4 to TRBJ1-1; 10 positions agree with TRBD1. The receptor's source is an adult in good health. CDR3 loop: CASSRDRGLLGNTEAFF. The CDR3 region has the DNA TGTGCCAGCAGCCGGGACAGGGGCCTTTTAGGGAACACTGAAGCTTTCTTT. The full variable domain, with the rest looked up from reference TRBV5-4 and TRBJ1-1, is ETGVTQSPTHLIKTRGQQVTLRCSSQSGHNTVSWYQQALGQGPQFIFQYYREEENGRGNFPPRFSGLQFPNYSSELNVNALELDDSALYLCASSRDRGLLGNTEAFFGQGTRLTVV.